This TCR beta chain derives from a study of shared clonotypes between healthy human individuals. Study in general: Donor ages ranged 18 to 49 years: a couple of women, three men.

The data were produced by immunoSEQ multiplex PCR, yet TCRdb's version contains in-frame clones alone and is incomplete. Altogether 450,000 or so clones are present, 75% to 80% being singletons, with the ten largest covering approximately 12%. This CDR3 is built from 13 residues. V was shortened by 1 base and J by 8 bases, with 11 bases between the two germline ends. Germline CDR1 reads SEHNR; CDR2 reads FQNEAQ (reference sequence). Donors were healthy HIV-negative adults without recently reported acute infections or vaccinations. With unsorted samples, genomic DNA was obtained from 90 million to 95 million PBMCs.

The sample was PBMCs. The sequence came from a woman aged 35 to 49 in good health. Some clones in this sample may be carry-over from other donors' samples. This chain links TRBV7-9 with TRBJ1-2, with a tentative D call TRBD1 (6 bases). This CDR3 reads CASSLEGGRGYTF. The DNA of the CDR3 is TGTGCCAGCAGCTTAGAGGGGGGAAGAGGCTACACCTTC. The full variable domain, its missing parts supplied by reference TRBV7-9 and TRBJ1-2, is DTGVSQNPRHKITKRGQNVTFRCDPISEHNRLYWYRQTLGQGPEFLTYFQNEAQLEKSRLLSDRFSAERPKGSFSTLEIQRTEQGDSAMYLCASSLEGGRGYTFGSGTRLTVV.